The present entry profiles one T cell receptor beta chain with its context. Its target is not known. Profiling relied on immunoSEQ multiplex PCR, and the TCRdb table lists in-frame clones only, not all of them. This sample has 200,000 to 250,000 clones, with about 92% found just once. These data originate in a study of T cell responses to AZD1222 COVID-19 vaccine. Study-wide points: At baseline, seropositivity was found in only six or seven AZD1222 recipients.

Germline CDR1 MGHRA, CDR2 YSYEKL. J was trimmed by 4 bases and V by 2 bases; bases with no gene match: 13. This CDR3 has 18 amino acids. V gene TRBV4-1 combines with J gene TRBJ1-2, with 10 bases aligning to TRBD1. The clonotype originates from an adult in good health. The sample was peripheral blood, taken on day 0 of MenACWY control vaccination. CDR3 sequence (DNA): TGCGCCAGCAGCCAAAGGGGGGGAGCCGGGACAGGGGCCTATGGCTACACCTTC. Translated, it gives CASSQRGGAGTGAYGYTF.